Presented here are 15 T cell receptor beta chains from one specimen sequenced in a study of shared clonotypes between healthy human individuals. In the naive CD8 group, cells lacked CD45RO and were positively selected for CCR7, so terminally differentiated effector memory CD45RA+ cells were left out. Some clones are missing from TCRdb's copy, which holds only in-frame ones; the method was immunoSEQ multiplex PCR. The sample has about 610,000 clones; 96% are singletons. Sequences were obtained from naive CD8+ T cells sorted from blood. The receptors were gathered from a woman between 25 and 40 years old in good health.

The rearrangement links TRBV14 to TRBJ2-6; D is ambiguous. The germline CDR1 and CDR2 sequences are SGHDN and FVKESK. The V gene lost 4 bases and the J gene lost 2 bases, with 12 bases spanning the gap. CDR3 size: 16 residues. The CDR3 region is CASSPRTGAGANVLTF. In DNA, the CDR3 is TGTGCCAGCAGCCCAAGAACTGGGGCTGGGGCCAACGTCCTGACTTTC.

The rearrangement joins TRBV9 to TRBJ2-7; TRBD2 matches at 8 bases. The CDR3 has 15 residues. Germline lookup yields CDR1 SGDLS and CDR2 YYNGEE. With V trimmed by 5 bases and J by 1 base, 8 bases remained unmatched. As DNA, the CDR3 is TGTGCCAGCAGTCCCTATAGCGGGATTTCCTACGAGCAGTACTTC. Translated: CASSPYSGISYEQYF. Full variable domain (missing parts from reference TRBV9 and TRBJ2-7): DSGVTQTPKHLITATGQRVTLRCSPRSGDLSVYWYQQSLDQGLQFLIQYYNGEERAKGNILERFSAQQFPDLHSELNLSSLELGDSALYFCASSPYSGISYEQYFGPGTRLTVT.

The J gene is TRBJ2-7, the V gene TRBV6-6; D call uncertain. Deletions cut 0 bases from V and 3 bases from J, with 6 bases between. Germline lookup yields CDR1 MNHNY and CDR2 SVGAGI (reference sequence). The CDR3 length is 13 residues. The CDR3 DNA sequence: TGTGCCAGCAGTTACTCGGACGGCTACGAGCAGTACTTC. Amino acids: CASSYSDGYEQYF.

The rearrangement joins TRBV6-5 to TRBJ2-7, with no clear D. V lost 5 bases and J lost 1, with 12 bases in between. CDR3 length: 14 amino acids. Germline CDR1 is MNHEY and CDR2 is SVGAGI. The CDR3 is CASSQQMGSYEQYF. DNA for the CDR3: TGTGCCAGCAGTCAACAGATGGGGTCCTACGAGCAGTACTTC.

The rearrangement uses TRBV13 and TRBJ1-5, with 8 bases fitting TRBD1. The CDR3 has 14 amino acids. V lost 5 bases and J lost 7; bases outside the gene matches: 7. Germline V gives CDR1 PRHDT, CDR2 FYEKMQ (reference sequence). CDR3 amino acids: CASSNRGFGQPQHF. CDR3 sequence (DNA): TGTGCCAGCAGCAACAGGGGGTTTGGGCAGCCCCAGCATTTT.

Points on this clone: Other DNA sequences in the sample encode the same CDR3. This sequence joins TRBV5-6 and TRBJ1-1; the match to TRBD1 covers 7 bases. V shed 0 bases, J shed 5 bases, and the junction held 1 base outside the gene matches. Germline CDR1 reads SGHDT; CDR2 reads YYEEEE. The CDR3 is 13 residues long. The CDR3 loop reads CASSLDRGTEAFF. The DNA of the CDR3 is TGTGCCAGCAGCTTGGACAGGGGAACTGAAGCTTTCTTT. Looking up the rest from reference TRBV5-6 and TRBJ1-1 gives the full variable domain: DAGVTQSPTHLIKTRGQQVTLRCSPKSGHDTVSWYQQALGQGPQFIFQYYEEEERQRGNFPDRFSGHQFPNYSSELNVNALLLGDSALYLCASSLDRGTEAFFGQGTRLTVV.

This chain uses TRBV7-6 with TRBJ2-7, with TRBD2 matching 7 bases. CDR3 length equals 14 residues. CDR1 and CDR2 from the germline V gene are SGHVS and FNYEAQ. Unmatched junction bases numbered 4, after V lost 2 bases and J lost 3 bases. The CDR3 region has the DNA TGTGCCAGCAGCTTATCTAGCGGAGGCTACGAGCAGTACTTC. Translating gives CASSLSSGGYEQYF.

The chain carries TRBV5-1 and TRBJ2-7, with TRBD1 as a possible D gene (6 bases). Germline CDR1 reads SGHRS; CDR2 reads YFSETQ. The CDR3 extends over 18 amino acids. V gave up 4 bases and J gave up 1 base, with 24 bases separating them. Here the CDR3 DNA reads TGCGCCAGCAGCCCCCATACAGGGTATAAAGGCTCTTCCTACGAGCAGTACTTC. Its translation: CASSPHTGYKGSSYEQYF.

As concerns this clone: Other DNA sequences from this sample encode an identical CDR3 as well. The chain employs TRBV7-9 and TRBJ2-7, with unresolved D. Germline CDR1 reads SEHNR; CDR2 reads FQNEAQ (reference sequence). V was shortened by 6 bases and J by 4 bases, with 7 bases between the two germline ends. The CDR3 runs 11 residues. The DNA of the CDR3 is TGTGCCAGCAGTTTCTCGTACGAGCAGTACTTC. Amino acid sequence: CASSFSYEQYF.

The chain combines TRBV7-2 with TRBJ2-7; D is tentatively TRBD1 or TRBD2 (5 bases each). The germline V gene has CDR1 SGHTA and CDR2 FQGNSA. The CDR3 has 15 amino acids. V was pared by 3 bases and J by 2 bases, with 14 bases between. The CDR3 region has the DNA TGTGCCAGCAGCTTTTACCCGGGACGGGCCTACGAGCAGTACTTC. Residues: CASSFYPGRAYEQYF.

The CDR3 region has the DNA TGTGCCAGCAGCCCCAGCACCGGGGAGCTGTTTTTT. It translates to CASSPSTGELFF. V gene TRBV5-6 combines with J gene TRBJ2-2; no reliable D call. This CDR3 has 12 amino acids. The germline CDR1 and CDR2 sequences are SGHDT and YYEEEE. V lost 4 bases and J lost 4, with 5 bases in between.

The V call is TRBV5-1, the J call TRBJ1-1, with a weak D call TRBD1 (5 bases). Germline CDR1 reads SGHRS; CDR2 reads YFSETQ. Trimming shortened V by 0 bases and J by 1 base, and 16 bases separated the two germline ends. This CDR3 region has 17 residues. CDR3 bases: TGCGCCAGCAGCTTGGCCGGAACAGGATGGAAGAACACTGAAGCTTTCTTT. It is translated as CASSLAGTGWKNTEAFF.

The chain employs TRBV5-1 and TRBJ2-3; no clear D. The CDR3 loop spans 15 amino acids. Looked up from germline, CDR1 is SGHRS and CDR2 is YFSETQ. Deletions cut 0 bases from V and 0 bases from J, with 8 bases between. The CDR3 region has the DNA TGCGCCAGCAGCTTGGGAGGTTCCAGCACAGATACGCAGTATTTT. It yields the protein CASSLGGSSTDTQYF.

The rearrangement joins TRBV10-1 to TRBJ2-1; no firm D call. The CDR3 loop spans 13 amino acids. Per germline, CDR1 WNHNN and CDR2 SYGVQD (reference sequence). V was shortened by 2 bases and J by 9 bases, with 11 bases between the two germline ends. The CDR3: CASSEIAVGEQFF. In DNA, the CDR3 is TGCGCCAGCAGTGAGATAGCCGTGGGTGAGCAGTTCTTC.

The chain carries TRBV7-6 and TRBJ2-1; D may be TRBD2 (6 bases). The length of the CDR3 is 16 residues. Germline V lookup: CDR1 SGHVS, CDR2 FNYEAQ. V was pared by 1 base and J by 3 bases, with 13 bases between. The CDR3 reads CASSLGAGPLYNEQFF. The CDR3 nucleotides are TGTGCCAGCAGCTTAGGGGCGGGACCCCTCTACAATGAGCAGTTCTTC.